These 26 T cell receptor beta chains originate from one sample sequenced in a study of cytomegalovirus exposure and HLA in healthy donors. The PCR used 60 Vbeta and 13 Jbeta primers. Data came from immunoSEQ multiplex PCR; TCRdb stores just in-frame clones and leaves some out. The sample holds under 130,000 clones, roughly three quarters seen once. The sample was PBMCs. These receptors all stem from a man aged 35-49 years in good health and CMV-seronegative.

This chain joins TRBV7-6 and TRBJ1-3; weak D call: TRBD1 (6 bases). CDR3 length: 15 amino acids. Looked up from germline, CDR1 is SGHVS and CDR2 is FNYEAQ. Deletions cut 7 bases from V and 3 bases from J, with 16 bases between. The CDR3, as DNA: TGTGCCAGCATCCCGGGGGGGGCAAGTGGAAACACCATATATTTT. Translating gives CASIPGGASGNTIYF.

The chain recombines TRBV10-2 with TRBJ2-5, with 10 bases matching TRBD2. The J call may be mistaken, given a closer DNA end match to TRBJ2-7. The CDR3 runs 13 residues. Germline CDR1 and CDR2: WSHSY and SAAADI. CDR3 sequence: CASSSGGSYEQYF. CDR3 coding DNA: TGCGCCAGCTCTAGCGGGGGATCCTACGAGCAGTACTTC.

The chain links TRBV5-1 to TRBJ2-1, with a tentative D call TRBD2 (6 bases). CDR3 length equals 12 residues. Germline V gene data show CDR1 as SGHRS and CDR2 as YFSETQ. Deletions cut 4 bases from V and 9 bases from J, with 11 bases between. CDR3 bases: TGCGCCAGCAGCCCGACTAGTTTTGAGCAGTTCTTC. Its protein product is CASSPTSFEQFF.

This rearrangement joins TRBV6-1 to TRBJ1-2; D is unresolved. The V and J ends lost 7 bases and 3 bases respectively, with 9 bases between them. Germline values: CDR1 MNHNS, CDR2 SASEGT. The CDR3 is 12 amino acids. CDR3 sequence reads: CASTGWDYGYTF. CDR3 in DNA: TGTGCCAGCACCGGGTGGGACTATGGCTACACCTTC.

The rearrangement joins TRBV4-1 to TRBJ2-1; TRBD2 agrees at 11 bases. The CDR3 length is 17 residues. J was trimmed by 7 bases and V by 0 bases; bases with no gene match: 8. Per the germline V gene, CDR1 is MGHRA and CDR2 is YSYEKL. This chain's CDR3 is CASSQDRRTSGWNEQFF. The DNA of the CDR3 is TGCGCCAGCAGCCAAGATCGAAGGACTAGCGGGTGGAATGAGCAGTTCTTC.

The chain recombines TRBV11-3 with TRBJ2-5; 9 nucleotides align to TRBD1. There are 16 residues in the CDR3. J lost 6 bases, V lost 0 bases, and 8 bases had no gene match. The germline V gene has CDR1 SGHNT and CDR2 YENEEA. In DNA, the CDR3 is TGTGCCAGCAGCTTAGACTCCGGGACAGGGAGACAGACCCAGTACTTC. Translated, it gives CASSLDSGTGRQTQYF.

The chain uses TRBV2 and TRBJ2-7; tentatively, D is TRBD2 (5 bases). The V end lost 7 bases, the J end lost 1 base, and 8 bases lay between the germline ends. Looked up from germline, CDR1 is SNHLY and CDR2 is FYNNEI. The CDR3 covers 12 residues. In DNA, the CDR3 is TGTGCCAGCATGAGCGGATCCTACGAGCAGTACTTC. Protein: CASMSGSYEQYF.

The gene calls are TRBV7-6 and TRBJ2-6; 7 positions agree with TRBD1. The CDR3 has 21 amino acids. Germline V gene sequence: CDR1 SGHVS, CDR2 FNYEAQ. V lost 5 bases, J lost 4 bases, and 23 bases stayed unmatched. The CDR3 region has the DNA TGTGCCAGCAGCCCAGTCAATGATAGACAGGGAATTTTTGGGGGGGCCAACGTCCTGACTTTC. Its translation: CASSPVNDRQGIFGGANVLTF.

The chain employs TRBV2 and TRBJ2-1; 12 bases match TRBD2. This CDR3 has 15 residues. V trimming: 7 bases; J trimming: 4 bases; junction bases outside the gene matches: 5. Germline CDR1 is SNHLY and CDR2 is FYNNEI. The CDR3 is CASKPGLAGYNEQFF. CDR3 DNA: TGTGCCAGCAAGCCGGGACTAGCGGGTTACAATGAGCAGTTCTTC.

The table lists this clone with a few counts. V is TRBV6-6 and J is TRBJ2-2; D gene uncertain. V lost 0 bases to trimming and J lost 0 bases, with 5 bases between them. This CDR3 comprises 15 residues. Germline CDR1 is MNHNY and CDR2 is SVGAGI (reference sequence). CDR3 in amino acids: CASSYSKPNTGELFF. The CDR3 DNA is TGTGCCAGCAGTTACTCGAAGCCGAACACCGGGGAGCTGTTTTTT.

The chain is built from TRBV28 and TRBJ1-5, with no clear D. The CDR3 covers 13 residues. V was pared by 7 bases and J by 4 bases, with 11 bases between. Germline CDR1 is MDHEN and CDR2 is SYDVKM. The CDR3 region has the DNA TGTGCCAGCACCCCACACAAGAATCAGCCCCAGCATTTT. This encodes CASTPHKNQPQHF.

The gene calls are TRBV4-1 and TRBJ2-7; 8 bases are shared with TRBD1. With 1 base clipped from V and 4 bases from J, the junction kept 3 bases outside the gene matches. CDR3 length: 14 amino acids. Per germline, CDR1 MGHRA and CDR2 YSYEKL. The CDR3 bases are TGCGCCAGCAGCCAAGGGACAGGGTTGTACGAGCAGTACTTC. It is translated as CASSQGTGLYEQYF.

The chain couples TRBV6-5 to TRBJ2-2, with 11 bases identical to TRBD2. The CDR3 length is 15 residues. Unmatched junction bases numbered 5, after V lost 6 bases and J lost 5 bases. In germline, CDR1 is MNHEY, CDR2 SVGAGI. CDR3 sequence: CASRQTSGATGELFF. CDR3 sequence (DNA): TGTGCCAGCAGGCAGACTAGCGGGGCTACCGGGGAGCTGTTTTTT.

This clone was recorded once. Germline is not matched at one junction end, which may reflect a read error. The chain combines TRBV4-1 with TRBJ2-5, with 13 bases identical to TRBD2. CDR1 MGHRA and CDR2 YSYEKL come from the germline V gene. The CDR3 has 15 residues. CDR3 region: CASSQTSGGQGTQYF. The CDR3 DNA sequence: TGCGCCAGCAGCCAGACTAGCGGGGGGCAAGGGACCCAGTACTTC.

The V call is TRBV10-2, the J call TRBJ1-1, with TRBD1 matching over 11 bases. V gave up 3 bases and J gave up 5 bases; unmatched junction bases: 5. From germline, CDR1 is WSHSY and CDR2 SAAADI. The CDR3 totals 15 residues. CDR3 amino acids: CASSDGTGGRTEAFF. CDR3 nucleotide sequence: TGCGCCAGCAGTGACGGGACAGGGGGGCGGACTGAAGCTTTCTTT.

The chain has TRBV5-8 and TRBJ1-2, with D tentatively TRBD1 (5 bases). V was pared by 4 bases and J by 4 bases, with 14 bases between. Looked up from germline, CDR1 is SGHTS and CDR2 is YDEGEE. The CDR3 loop spans 14 amino acids. CDR3 DNA sequence: TGTGCCAGCAGCGGGGCAGGATCCCCCTATGGCTACACCTTC. Its translation is CASSGAGSPYGYTF.

The CDR3 spells CAWGGSSYEQYF. For the CDR3, the DNA is TGTGCCTGGGGCGGGAGCTCCTACGAGCAGTACTTC. The V and J genes are TRBV30 and TRBJ2-7; 7 nucleotides agree with TRBD2. CDR1 is GTSNPN and CDR2 is SVGIG in the germline V gene (reference sequence). The CDR3 is made up of 12 amino acids. With 5 bases clipped from V and 0 bases from J, the junction kept 1 base outside the gene matches.

The chain recombines TRBV9 with TRBJ2-3, with 7 nucleotides matching TRBD2. The junction had 5 bases not matched to a gene; V was cut back by 0 bases and J by 1 base. The CDR3 totals 16 residues. Germline CDR1 SGDLS, CDR2 YYNGEE. The CDR3, as DNA: TGTGCCAGCAGCGTAGATGCGGGAGTTCGCACAGATACGCAGTATTTT. Protein sequence: CASSVDAGVRTDTQYF.

The chain is built from TRBV11-3 and TRBJ2-1; D not certain. Deletions cut 5 bases from V and 4 bases from J, with 12 bases between. The CDR3 consists of 14 residues. From germline, CDR1 is SGHNT and CDR2 YENEEA. The CDR3 is CASSLRLRYNEQFF. Here the CDR3 DNA reads TGTGCCAGCAGCCTTCGGTTACGGTACAATGAGCAGTTCTTC.

The chain uses TRBV6-5 and TRBJ1-6; D unresolved. From germline, CDR1 is MNHEY and CDR2 SVGAGI. Trimming took 7 bases from V and 0 from J, leaving 7 bases between them. The CDR3 has 14 amino acids. Here the CDR3 DNA reads TGTGCCAGCACTAGGAGCTCCTATAATTCACCCCTCCACTTT. Translating gives CASTRSSYNSPLHF.

The V call is TRBV7-2, the J call TRBJ1-5; TRBD1 aligns across 10 bases. Per germline, CDR1 SGHTA and CDR2 FQGNSA. The ends lost 5 bases at V and 7 bases at J; junction bases unmatched: 5. CDR3 size: 14 residues. Written as DNA, the CDR3 is TGTGCCAGCAGCCTGGGGACAGGGGAACAGCCCCAGCATTTT. It translates to CASSLGTGEQPQHF.

This clone was found a few times. The gene calls are TRBV19 and TRBJ2-1, with D uncertain. The CDR3 consists of 12 residues. Per the germline V gene, CDR1 is LNHDA and CDR2 is SQIVND (reference sequence). Deletions cut 9 bases from V and 0 bases from J, with 6 bases between. The CDR3 loop is CASGFSYNEQFF. CDR3 coding DNA: TGTGCCAGCGGGTTCTCCTACAATGAGCAGTTCTTC.

In this sample, this clone turned up once. This chain uses TRBV6-5 with TRBJ2-7; maybe TRBD1 (6 bases). V gave up 6 bases and J gave up 6 bases, with 12 bases separating them. The CDR3 extends over 12 amino acids. The germline V gene encodes CDR1 MNHEY and CDR2 SVGAGI. CDR3 loop: CASRPADSEQYF. CDR3 sequence (DNA): TGTGCCAGCAGACCAGCGGACAGCGAGCAGTACTTC.

Turning to this clone: One junction end does not reproduce the germline sequence, and a read error may be involved. The chain has TRBV7-9 and TRBJ1-1, with D perhaps matching TRBD1 (5 bases). The CDR3 totals 12 residues. CDR1 and CDR2 (germline): SEHNR, FQNEAQ (reference sequence). The CDR3 nucleotides read TGTTCCAGCAGCATTGGGGGGATTGAAGCTTTCTTT. This gives the protein CSSSIGGIEAFF.

This clone showed up just a few times. The rearrangement joins TRBV6-5 to TRBJ2-5, with 9 bases lining up with TRBD1. The J call could be wrong; TRBJ2-7 is a better fit for the DNA end. The CDR3 is made up of 12 amino acids. Germline V gene sequence: CDR1 MNHEY, CDR2 SVGAGI. CDR3 residues: CASGGQGYEQYF. CDR3 in DNA: TGTGCCTCCGGCGGACAGGGGTACGAGCAGTACTTC.

The rearrangement links TRBV11-3 to TRBJ2-7; D gene uncertain. The CDR3 covers 11 residues. The germline V gene encodes CDR1 SGHNT and CDR2 YENEEA. Trimming took off 3 bases at V and 7 bases at J, with 7 bases between the two ends. CDR3 nucleotides: TGTGCCAGCAGCTTTAATGTAGAGCAGTACTTC. Translated, it gives CASSFNVEQYF.